A single TCR beta chain is shown here with its context. The antigen is undetermined. This CDR3 comprises 17 residues. CDR1 and CDR2 from the germline V gene are SEHNR and FQNEAQ (reference sequence). The V gene end was trimmed by 1 base and the J gene end by 4 bases; junction bases not matched to a gene: 5. These data are taken from a study of cytomegalovirus exposure and HLA in healthy donors. Study conclusions and caveats: In a later analysis, TCR beta V- and J-gene trimming was associated with a missense DCLRE1C variant.

13 Jbeta primers and 60 Vbeta primers were used for the PCR. Only in-frame clones appear in the TCRdb table, and some are missing; sequencing was by immunoSEQ multiplex PCR. The table lists under 200,000 clones, 60% to 80% of them singletons, with over 11% in the top ten. This chain connects TRBV7-9 to TRBJ2-5, with TRBD2 matching over 14 bases. The TCR was taken from a man aged 45-65 years in good health and CMV-seropositive. Specimen: PBMCs. This CDR3 reads CASSLGLAGGLRETQYF. CDR3 coding DNA: TGTGCCAGCAGCTTAGGACTAGCGGGGGGGCTCCGAGAGACCCAGTACTTC.